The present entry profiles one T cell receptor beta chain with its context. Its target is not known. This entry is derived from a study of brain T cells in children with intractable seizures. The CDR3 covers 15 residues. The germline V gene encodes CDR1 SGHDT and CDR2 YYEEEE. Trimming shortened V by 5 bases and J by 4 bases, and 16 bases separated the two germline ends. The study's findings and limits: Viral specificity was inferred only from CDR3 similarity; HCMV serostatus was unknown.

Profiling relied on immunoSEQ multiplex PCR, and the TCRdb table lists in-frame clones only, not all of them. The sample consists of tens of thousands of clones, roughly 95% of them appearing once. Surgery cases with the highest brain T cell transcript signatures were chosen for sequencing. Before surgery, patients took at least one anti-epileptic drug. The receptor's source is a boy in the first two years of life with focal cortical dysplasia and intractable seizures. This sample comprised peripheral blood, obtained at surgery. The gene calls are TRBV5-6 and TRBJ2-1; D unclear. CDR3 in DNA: TGTGCCAGCAGTCCAAGTTCTCCCCGATACAATGAGCAGTTCTTC. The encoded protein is CASSPSSPRYNEQFF.